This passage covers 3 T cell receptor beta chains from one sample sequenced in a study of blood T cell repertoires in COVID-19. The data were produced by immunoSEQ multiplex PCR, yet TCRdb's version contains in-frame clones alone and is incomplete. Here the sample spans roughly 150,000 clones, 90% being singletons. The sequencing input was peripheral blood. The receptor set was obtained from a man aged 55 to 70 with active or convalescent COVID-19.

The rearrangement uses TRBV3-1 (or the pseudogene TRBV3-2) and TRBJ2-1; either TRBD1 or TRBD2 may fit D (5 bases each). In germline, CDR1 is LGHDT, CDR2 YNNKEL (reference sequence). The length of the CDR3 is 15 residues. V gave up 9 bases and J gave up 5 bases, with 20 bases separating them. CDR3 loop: CASSVFGATDNEQFF. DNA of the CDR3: TGTGCCAGTAGCGTTTTTGGGGCTACCGACAATGAGCAGTTCTTC.

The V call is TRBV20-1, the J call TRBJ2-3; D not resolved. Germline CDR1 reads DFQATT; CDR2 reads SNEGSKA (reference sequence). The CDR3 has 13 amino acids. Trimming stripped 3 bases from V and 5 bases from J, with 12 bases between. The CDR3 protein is CSASFFPGDTQYF. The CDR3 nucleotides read TGCAGTGCTAGTTTTTTCCCGGGAGATACGCAGTATTTT.

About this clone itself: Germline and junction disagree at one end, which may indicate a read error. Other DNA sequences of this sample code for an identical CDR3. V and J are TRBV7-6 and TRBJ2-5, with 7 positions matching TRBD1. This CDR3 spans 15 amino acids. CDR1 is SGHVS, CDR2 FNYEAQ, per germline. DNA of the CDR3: TGTGCCAGCAGCTTATACACAGGGGACCAAGAAACCCAGTACTTC. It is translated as CASSLYTGDQETQYF.